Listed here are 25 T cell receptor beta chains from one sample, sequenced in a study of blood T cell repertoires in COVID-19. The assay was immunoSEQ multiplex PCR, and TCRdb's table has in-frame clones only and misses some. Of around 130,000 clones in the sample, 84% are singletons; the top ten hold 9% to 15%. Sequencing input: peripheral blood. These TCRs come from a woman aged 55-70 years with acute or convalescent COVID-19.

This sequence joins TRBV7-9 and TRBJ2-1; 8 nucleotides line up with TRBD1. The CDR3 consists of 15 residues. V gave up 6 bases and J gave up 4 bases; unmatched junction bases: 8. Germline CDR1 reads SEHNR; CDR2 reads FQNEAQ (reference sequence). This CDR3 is CASSSGGGYYNEQFF. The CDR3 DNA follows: TGTGCCAGCAGTTCAGGGGGCGGGTATTACAATGAGCAGTTCTTC.

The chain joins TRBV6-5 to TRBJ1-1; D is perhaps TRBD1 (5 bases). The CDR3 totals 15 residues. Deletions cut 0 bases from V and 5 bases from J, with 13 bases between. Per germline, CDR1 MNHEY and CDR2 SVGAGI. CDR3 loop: CASSYSGGGSTEAFF. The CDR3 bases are TGTGCCAGCAGTTACTCGGGGGGGGGATCGACTGAAGCTTTCTTT.

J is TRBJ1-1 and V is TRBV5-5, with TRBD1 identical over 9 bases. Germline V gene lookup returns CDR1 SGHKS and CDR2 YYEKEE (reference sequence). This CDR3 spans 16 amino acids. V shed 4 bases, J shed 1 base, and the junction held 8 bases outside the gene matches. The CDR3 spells CASSLSLQGANTEAFF. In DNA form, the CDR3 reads TGTGCCAGCAGCCTGAGTCTACAGGGGGCGAACACTGAAGCTTTCTTT.

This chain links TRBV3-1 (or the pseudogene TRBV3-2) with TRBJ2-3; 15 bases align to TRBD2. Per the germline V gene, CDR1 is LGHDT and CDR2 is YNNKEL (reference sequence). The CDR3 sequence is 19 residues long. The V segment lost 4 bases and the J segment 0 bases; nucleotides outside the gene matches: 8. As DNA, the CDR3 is TGTGCCAGCAGCCTATACCCGGGACTAGCGGGGGGAAGCACAGATACGCAGTATTTT. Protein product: CASSLYPGLAGGSTDTQYF.

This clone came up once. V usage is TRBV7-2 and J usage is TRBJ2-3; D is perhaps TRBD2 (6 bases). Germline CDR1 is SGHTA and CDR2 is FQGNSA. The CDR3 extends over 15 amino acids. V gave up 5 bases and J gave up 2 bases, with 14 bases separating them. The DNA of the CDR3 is TGTGCCAGCAGCCTGACCGGGACTCTCACAGATACGCAGTATTTT. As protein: CASSLTGTLTDTQYF. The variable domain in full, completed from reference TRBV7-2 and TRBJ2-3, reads GAGVSQSPSNKVTEKGKDVELRCDPISGHTALYWYRQSLGQGLEFLIYFQGNSAPDKSGLPSDRFSAERTGGSVSTLTIQRTQQEDSAVYLCASSLTGTLTDTQYFGPGTRLTVL.

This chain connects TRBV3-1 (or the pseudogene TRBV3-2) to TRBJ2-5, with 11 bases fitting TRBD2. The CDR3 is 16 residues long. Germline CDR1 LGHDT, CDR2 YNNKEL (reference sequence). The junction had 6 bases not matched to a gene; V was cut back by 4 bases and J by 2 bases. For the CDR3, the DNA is TGTGCCAGCAGCCCGCCTAGCGGGGGGACTCAAGAGACCCAGTACTTC. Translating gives CASSPPSGGTQETQYF.

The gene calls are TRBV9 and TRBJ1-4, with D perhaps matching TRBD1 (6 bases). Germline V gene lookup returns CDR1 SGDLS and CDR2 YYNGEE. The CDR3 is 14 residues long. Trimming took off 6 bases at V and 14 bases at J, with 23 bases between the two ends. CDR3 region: CASNPGQDFFGLFF. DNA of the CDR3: TGTGCCAGCAACCCGGGACAAGACTTTTTTGGTCTGTTTTTT.

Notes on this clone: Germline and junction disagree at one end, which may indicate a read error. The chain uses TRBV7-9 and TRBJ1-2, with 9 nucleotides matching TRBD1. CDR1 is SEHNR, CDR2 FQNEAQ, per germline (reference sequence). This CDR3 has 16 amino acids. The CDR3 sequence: CASSLGGTGLGYGYTF. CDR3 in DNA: TGTGCCAGCAGTTTAGGGGGGACAGGGCTCGGCTATGGCTACACCTTC.

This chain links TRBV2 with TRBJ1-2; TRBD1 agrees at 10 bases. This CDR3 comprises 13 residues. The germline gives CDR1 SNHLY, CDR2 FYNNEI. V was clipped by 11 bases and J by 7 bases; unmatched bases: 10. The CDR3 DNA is TGTGCCGCCGACAGGGGGCTGAACGGTGGCTACACCTTC. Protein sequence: CAADRGLNGGYTF.

DNA for the CDR3: TGTGCCATCAGCCCGGACAGGGGTGAGACCCAGTACTTC. Translated, it gives CAISPDRGETQYF. This sequence joins TRBV10-3 and TRBJ2-5; 9 bases agree with TRBD1. Looked up from germline, CDR1 is ENHRY and CDR2 is SYGVKD. The CDR3 loop spans 13 amino acids. The ends lost 6 bases at V and 5 bases at J; junction bases unmatched: 4.

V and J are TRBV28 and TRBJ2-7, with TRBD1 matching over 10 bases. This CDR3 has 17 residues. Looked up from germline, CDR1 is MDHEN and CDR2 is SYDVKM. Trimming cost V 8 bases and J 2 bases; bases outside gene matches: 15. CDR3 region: CASGRDRGLKTPYEQYF. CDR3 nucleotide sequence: TGTGCCAGCGGAAGGGACAGGGGATTGAAAACCCCCTACGAGCAGTACTTC.

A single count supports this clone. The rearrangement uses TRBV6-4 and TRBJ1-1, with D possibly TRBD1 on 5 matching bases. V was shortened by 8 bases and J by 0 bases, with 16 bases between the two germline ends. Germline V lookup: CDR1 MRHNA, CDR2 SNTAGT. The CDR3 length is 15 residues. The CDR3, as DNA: TGTGCCAGCGCCCGCGACAGCCTTATGAACACTGAAGCTTTCTTT. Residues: CASARDSLMNTEAFF.

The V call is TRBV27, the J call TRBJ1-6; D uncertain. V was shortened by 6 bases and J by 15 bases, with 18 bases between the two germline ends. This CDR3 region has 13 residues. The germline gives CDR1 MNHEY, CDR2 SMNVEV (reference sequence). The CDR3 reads CASSWSLFFDLHF. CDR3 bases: TGTGCCAGCAGCTGGAGCCTTTTTTTCGACCTCCACTTT.

The CDR3 DNA reads as TGTGCCAGTAGTGTCCGGGGGGATCAGCCCCAGCATTTT. As protein: CASSVRGDQPQHF. J is TRBJ1-5 and V is TRBV19; tentatively, D is TRBD1 (5 bases). The CDR3 length is 13 residues. Germline CDR1 LNHDA, CDR2 SQIVND (reference sequence). V was shortened by 5 bases and J by 5 bases, with 10 bases between the two germline ends.

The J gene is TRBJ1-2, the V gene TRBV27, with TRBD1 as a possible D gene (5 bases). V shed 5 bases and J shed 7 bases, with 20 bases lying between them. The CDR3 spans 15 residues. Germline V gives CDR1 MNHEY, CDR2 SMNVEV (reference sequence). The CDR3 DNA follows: TGTGCCAGCAGTCCATCGCACGCGGGGGGAGGTGGCTACACCTTC. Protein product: CASSPSHAGGGGYTF.

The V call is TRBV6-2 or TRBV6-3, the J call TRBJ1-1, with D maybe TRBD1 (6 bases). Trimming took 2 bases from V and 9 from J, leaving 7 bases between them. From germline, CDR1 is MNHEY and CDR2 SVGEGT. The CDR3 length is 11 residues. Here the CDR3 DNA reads TGTGCCAGCAGTTACGACAGGAAAGCTTTCTTT. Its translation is CASSYDRKAFF.

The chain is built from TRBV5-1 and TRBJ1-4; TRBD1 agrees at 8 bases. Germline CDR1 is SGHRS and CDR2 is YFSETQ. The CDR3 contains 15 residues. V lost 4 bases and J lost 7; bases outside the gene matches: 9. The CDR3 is CASSGQGGMGEKLFF. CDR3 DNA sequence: TGCGCCAGCAGCGGACAGGGAGGAATGGGTGAAAAACTGTTTTTT.

This CDR3 reads CASSPRPTQREAFF. In DNA, the CDR3 is TGTGCCAGCAGCCCCCGTCCCACGCAGCGTGAAGCTTTCTTT. The chain links TRBV11-2 to TRBJ1-1; D unresolved. CDR3 length: 14 residues. Trimming pared 5 bases from V and 7 bases from J, leaving 17 bases between. Germline V gene sequence: CDR1 SGHAT, CDR2 FQNNGV.

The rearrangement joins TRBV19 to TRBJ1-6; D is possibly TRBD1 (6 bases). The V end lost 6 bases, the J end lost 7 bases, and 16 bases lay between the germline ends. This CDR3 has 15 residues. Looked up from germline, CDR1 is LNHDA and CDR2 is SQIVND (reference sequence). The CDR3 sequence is CASRVGQSRNSPLHF. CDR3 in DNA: TGTGCCAGTAGGGTCGGACAGAGTAGGAATTCACCCCTCCACTTT.

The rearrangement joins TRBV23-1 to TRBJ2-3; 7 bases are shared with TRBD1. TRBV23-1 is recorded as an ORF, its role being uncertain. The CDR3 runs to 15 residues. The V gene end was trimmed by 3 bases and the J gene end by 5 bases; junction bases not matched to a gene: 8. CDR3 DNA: TGCGCCAGCAGTCACCCCGACAGGGTAGGAGATACGCAGTATTTT. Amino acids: CASSHPDRVGDTQYF.

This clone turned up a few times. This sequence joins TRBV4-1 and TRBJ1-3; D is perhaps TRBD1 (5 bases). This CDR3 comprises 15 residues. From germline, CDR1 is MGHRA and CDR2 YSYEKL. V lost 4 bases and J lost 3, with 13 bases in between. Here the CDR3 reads CASSLGPGLGNTIYF. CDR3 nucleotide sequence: TGCGCCAGCAGCCTGGGTCCGGGACTTGGAAACACCATATATTTT.

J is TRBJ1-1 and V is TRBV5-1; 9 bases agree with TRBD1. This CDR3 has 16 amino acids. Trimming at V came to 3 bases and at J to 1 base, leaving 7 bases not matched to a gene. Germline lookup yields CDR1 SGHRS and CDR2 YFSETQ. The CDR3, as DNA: TGCGCCAGCAGCTCGAGGGGGACAGGGAGGAACACTGAAGCTTTCTTT. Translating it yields CASSSRGTGRNTEAFF.

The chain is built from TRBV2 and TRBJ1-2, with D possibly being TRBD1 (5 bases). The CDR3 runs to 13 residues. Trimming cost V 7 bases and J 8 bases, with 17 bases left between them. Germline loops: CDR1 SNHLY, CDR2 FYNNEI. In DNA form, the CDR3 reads TGTGCCAGCAAGGTCCAGGGCGCAGAAGGCTACACCTTC. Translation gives CASKVQGAEGYTF.

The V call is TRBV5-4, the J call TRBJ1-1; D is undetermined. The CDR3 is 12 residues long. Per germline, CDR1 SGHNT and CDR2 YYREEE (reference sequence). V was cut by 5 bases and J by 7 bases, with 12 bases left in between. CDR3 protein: CASRTGPDEAFF. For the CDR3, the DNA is TGTGCCAGCAGAACTGGGCCGGATGAAGCTTTCTTT.

The CDR3 loop is CASSLGGDSYGYTF. The DNA of the CDR3 is TGCGCCAGCAGCTTGGGAGGGGACAGCTATGGCTACACCTTC. The chain couples TRBV5-1 to TRBJ1-2; 7 bases are shared with TRBD1. CDR1 and CDR2 (germline): SGHRS, YFSETQ. The CDR3 totals 14 residues. V gave up 0 bases and J gave up 4 bases; unmatched junction bases: 3.